The clone carrying this TCR beta chain has more than one count but fewer than ten. Its target is not known. From 5'RACE with constant-segment primers came TCR alpha and TCR beta cDNA libraries that carried sample barcodes and UMIs. TCRdb redid the calling of the 5' RACE reads with MiXCR, one entry per CDR3 protein. In the table there are over 55,000 distinct CDR3 sequences, 8% to 10% of which are singletons. The sample comes from a study of T-cell memory formation after mild COVID-19. Background on the study: TCR clusters largely stayed donor specific. Study results and limitations: CD4+ clones that contracted lay mainly in CM and EM; CD8+ ones lay in EMRA.

The CDR3 length is 12 residues. V lost 5 bases to trimming and J lost 3 bases, with 8 bases between them. Germline CDR1 and CDR2: SNHLY and FYNNEI. The sequenced sample consisted of PBMCs or a T cell subset sorted from them (not recorded which). The sequence was collected from a young man who had mild COVID-19 (a few samples of this study predate the infection). Cell type and time point are not known. This sequence joins TRBV2 and TRBJ2-7, with D unresolved. The chain's CDR3 is CASSRTDYEQYF. The CDR3, as DNA: TGTGCCAGCAGTAGAACTGACTACGAGCAGTACTTC. Looking up the rest from reference TRBV2 and TRBJ2-7 gives the full variable domain: EPEVTQTPSHQVTQMGQEVILRCVPISNHLYFYWYRQILGQKVEFLVSFYNNEISEKSEIFDDQFSVERPDGSNFTLKIRSTKLEDSAMYFCASSRTDYEQYFGPGTRLTVT.